This T cell receptor (beta chain) was recovered during a study of cytomegalovirus exposure and HLA in healthy donors. Study-level background: Among the approximately 400 donors who were genotyped, 81% fell in the genetic ancestry cluster that is associated with self-reported Caucasian donors.

PCR amplification relied on 60 Vbeta primers (plus 13 Jbeta primers). Profiling relied on immunoSEQ multiplex PCR, and the TCRdb table lists in-frame clones only, not all of them. This table has around 230,000 clones, 82% appearing once. As concerns this clone: Its antigen is still unknown.

Trimming took off 10 bases at V and 3 bases at J, with 12 bases between the two ends. CDR3 length: 13 residues. Germline loops: CDR1 ENHRY, CDR2 SYGVKD. Findings and limits, study-wide: Indistinguishable V segments, including TRBV6-2 and TRBV6-3, were excluded. Under in vitro conditions, three CMV-associated chains were confirmed as specific for CMV antigens.

Sequencing input: PBMCs. The receptor was isolated from a man between 35 and 55 years old in good health and CMV-seropositive. The rearrangement joins TRBV10-3 to TRBJ2-2, with D maybe TRBD1 (6 bases). CDR3 in DNA: TGTGCCACTCGGGGACATGACACCGGGGAGCTGTTTTTT. It specifies CATRGHDTGELFF.